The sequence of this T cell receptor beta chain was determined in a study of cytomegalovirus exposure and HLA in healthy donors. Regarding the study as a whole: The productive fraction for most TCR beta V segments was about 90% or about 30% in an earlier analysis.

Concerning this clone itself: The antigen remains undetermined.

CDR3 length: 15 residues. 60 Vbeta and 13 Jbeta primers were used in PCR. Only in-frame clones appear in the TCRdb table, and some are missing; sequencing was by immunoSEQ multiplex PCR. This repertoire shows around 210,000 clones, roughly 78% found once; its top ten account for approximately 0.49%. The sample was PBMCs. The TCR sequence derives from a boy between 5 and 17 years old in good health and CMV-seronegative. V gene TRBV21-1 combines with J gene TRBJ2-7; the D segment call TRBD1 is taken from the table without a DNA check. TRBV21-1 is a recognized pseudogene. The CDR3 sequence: CASILDRLRVHEQYF. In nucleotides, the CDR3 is TGTGCCAGCATCCTGGACAGGCTACGCGTCCACGAGCAGTACTTC.